This T cell receptor beta chain was identified during a study of blood T cell repertoires in COVID-19. Study in general: T cells, B-cell-depleted T cells, or PBMCs supplied cDNA or gDNA.

Original methodology: Amplifying reference gene primers gave estimates of nucleated cell counts. Clones were read by immunoSEQ multiplex PCR, and TCRdb kept only the in-frame ones, dropping some. Clonal size and the V and J genes are those of that table, whereas D and trimming came from the DNA. The sample carries 280,000 or so clones, 85% to 90% recorded once. The trim removed 4 bases at V and 0 bases at J, leaving 2 bases unmatched. The germline V gene encodes CDR1 LGHDT and CDR2 YNNKEL (reference sequence). This CDR3 spans 14 amino acids. The age range of participants was about 18 to 90 years, with residence in about 25 US areas.

The sequenced sample consisted of PBMCs or T cells enriched from blood (not recorded which). The chain joins TRBV3-1 (or the pseudogene TRBV3-2) to TRBJ1-1; 7 positions match TRBD1. This sequence originates from a woman between 50 and 59 years old who had been exposed to COVID-19. The CDR3 reads CASSRGQMNTEAFF. In DNA form, the CDR3 reads TGTGCCAGCAGCCGGGGACAGATGAACACTGAAGCTTTCTTT.